This T cell receptor (beta chain) originates from a study of blood T cell repertoires in COVID-19. Study at large: In each case, the material was cDNA or gDNA derived from T cells, B-cell-depleted T cells, or PBMCs.

Original processing notes: Reference gene primer amplification gave nucleated cell count estimates. The repertoire was sequenced with immunoSEQ multiplex PCR; TCRdb's copy has only in-frame clones and lacks some. Clone size and V and J calls were adopted from that table, with D and trimming inferred from the DNA. The table has 230,000 or so clones, about 88% seen once. This CDR3 contains 17 residues. The V gene's germline CDR1 is MNHEY and CDR2 SVGEGT. The V gene lost 4 bases and the J gene lost 0 bases, with 16 bases spanning the gap. This chain joins TRBV6-2 or TRBV6-3 and TRBJ1-5; TRBD1 is a possible D gene (6 bases). Sequencing was done on a sample of peripheral blood. This TCR was sampled from a woman aged 40 to 49 who had recovered from COVID-19. CDR3 protein: CASSSPGRGYSNQPQHF. CDR3 sequence (DNA): TGTGCCAGCAGTTCCCCGGGCAGGGGTTATAGCAATCAGCCCCAGCATTTT.